The next 29 T cell receptor beta chains were all read from a single sample in a study of T cell responses to AZD1222 COVID-19 vaccine. Some clones are missing from TCRdb's copy, which holds only in-frame ones; the method was immunoSEQ multiplex PCR. The table has 85,000 to 130,000 clones, 85% to 90% seen once. Specimen: peripheral blood, collected on day 0 of AZD1222 vaccination. These receptors originate from an adult in good health.

V gene TRBV7-2 combines with J gene TRBJ1-3; possibly TRBD1 for D (5 bases). V was clipped by 5 bases and J by 4 bases, with 18 bases between them. This CDR3 spans 16 amino acids. Germline loops: CDR1 SGHTA, CDR2 FQGNSA. CDR3 coding DNA: TGTGCCAGCAGCCCCAACCCCGGGGGGAACGGAAACACCATATATTTT. This gives the protein CASSPNPGGNGNTIYF.

The V gene is TRBV18, the J gene TRBJ1-2; D is possibly TRBD1 (5 bases). The germline CDR1 and CDR2 sequences are KGHSH and LQKENI. V was cut by 4 bases and J by 6 bases, with 15 bases left in between. The CDR3 has 14 residues. The CDR3 bases are TGTGCCAGCTCACTGACCGGGACGGGGGATGGCTACACCTTC. It specifies CASSLTGTGDGYTF.

The V call is TRBV10-3, the J call TRBJ2-7, with a weak D call TRBD1 (5 bases). The CDR3 loop spans 11 amino acids. CDR1 is ENHRY and CDR2 is SYGVKD in the germline V gene. Between the trimmed V and J ends, which lost 2 bases and 7 bases, there was a span of 6 bases. The CDR3 DNA sequence: TGTGCCATCAGTGAGACAGGAGAGCAGTACTTC. It yields the protein CAISETGEQYF.

This rearrangement joins TRBV9 to TRBJ2-1, with D unresolved. The length of the CDR3 is 15 residues. Germline assignment: CDR1 SGDLS and CDR2 YYNGEE. V was shortened by 1 base and J by 3 bases, with 11 bases between the two germline ends. CDR3 coding DNA: TGTGCCAGCAGCGTACTAGGGTCCTTCTACAATGAGCAGTTCTTC. Encoded protein: CASSVLGSFYNEQFF.

The genes are TRBV3-1 (or the pseudogene TRBV3-2) and TRBJ1-5; TRBD1 might be the D (5 bases). The CDR3 has 19 amino acids. CDR1 and CDR2 (germline): LGHDT, YNNKEL (reference sequence). The ends were cut back, 0 bases at V and 0 bases at J, with 18 bases in the middle. In DNA, the CDR3 is TGTGCCAGCAGCCAAGAATCGGGACGAACGGCCTATAGCAATCAGCCCCAGCATTTT. This translates into CASSQESGRTAYSNQPQHF.

The gene calls are TRBV18 and TRBJ2-5, with 8 bases lining up with TRBD1. This CDR3 region has 16 residues. The trim removed 5 bases at V and 7 bases at J, leaving 15 bases unmatched. Germline lookup yields CDR1 KGHSH and CDR2 LQKENI. CDR3 residues: CASSSGQGTLIGTQYF. The CDR3 nucleotides are TGTGCCAGCTCATCCGGACAGGGTACATTGATTGGGACCCAGTACTTC. The full variable domain, completed using reference TRBV18 and TRBJ2-5, is NAGVMQNPRHLVRRRGQEARLRCSPMKGHSHVYWYRQLPEEGLKFMVYLQKENIIDESGMPKERFSAEFPKEGPSILRIQQVVRGDSAAYFCASSSGQGTLIGTQYFGPGTRLLVL.

DNA of the CDR3: TGTGCCCGACAGGGTATTTGCGGGGCCAACGTCCTGACTTTC. Protein sequence: CARQGICGANVLTF. The chain recombines TRBV30 with TRBJ2-6; TRBD1 aligns across 7 bases. CDR1 is GTSNPN, CDR2 SVGIG, per germline (reference sequence). The CDR3 contains 14 residues. V trimming: 8 bases; J trimming: 4 bases; junction bases outside the gene matches: 8. Drawing the rest from reference TRBV30 and TRBJ2-6, the complete variable domain is SQTIHQWPATLVQPVGSPLSLECTVEGTSNPNLYWYRQAAGRGLQLLFYSVGIGQISSEVPQNLSASRPQDRQFILSSKKLLLSDSGFYLCARQGICGANVLTFGAGSRLTVL.

The CDR3 bases are TGCGCCAGCAGCGACGAGGTGGGCTTCGAGCAGTACTTC. Its translation: CASSDEVGFEQYF. The J gene is TRBJ2-7, the V gene TRBV5-1; D uncertain. Trimming left V 4 bases short and J 6 bases short, with 14 bases between. The CDR3 has 13 residues. The germline V gene encodes CDR1 SGHRS and CDR2 YFSETQ.

The chain uses TRBV6-5 and TRBJ2-3; D perhaps matches TRBD1 (6 bases). The CDR3 totals 14 residues. The germline V gene encodes CDR1 MNHEY and CDR2 SVGAGI. V lost 1 base, J lost 11 bases, and 16 bases lay in between. CDR3 residues: CASSYLTGSSEQYF. CDR3 sequence (DNA): TGTGCCAGCAGTTACTTAACAGGGTCTTCGGAGCAGTATTTT.

V usage is TRBV10-3 and J usage is TRBJ1-1; possible D gene TRBD1, 5 bases. The CDR3 is made up of 13 amino acids. With 9 bases removed from V and 5 bases from J, the gap between germline ends came to 16 bases. CDR1 is ENHRY and CDR2 is SYGVKD in the germline V gene. The CDR3 bases are TGTGCCATTTTAGGGGACTTTGGGACTGAAGCTTTCTTT. Translating it yields CAILGDFGTEAFF.

Only one count was recorded for this clone. The rearrangement joins TRBV6-5 to TRBJ2-7, with D possibly being TRBD1 (6 bases). The CDR3 is made up of 15 amino acids. The germline V and J ends were trimmed by 6 bases and 2 bases, with 17 bases remaining between them. Germline lookup yields CDR1 MNHEY and CDR2 SVGAGI. The CDR3 reads CASRHGRDTAYEQYF. Written as DNA, the CDR3 is TGTGCCAGCAGGCACGGCCGGGACACAGCCTACGAGCAGTACTTC.

The chain combines TRBV28 with TRBJ2-1; 7 nucleotides line up with TRBD1. The germline gives CDR1 MDHEN, CDR2 SYDVKM. The CDR3 covers 14 residues. Trimming at V came to 8 bases and at J to 4 bases, leaving 8 bases not matched to a gene. The CDR3: CASAIMDRYNEQFF. The CDR3 coding sequence is TGTGCCAGCGCTATTATGGACAGGTACAATGAGCAGTTCTTC.

The gene calls are TRBV7-9 and TRBJ1-2; D unresolved. CDR3 length equals 13 residues. CDR1 and CDR2 from the germline V gene are SEHNR and FQNEAQ (reference sequence). V shed 3 bases and J shed 8 bases, with 13 bases lying between them. The CDR3 nucleotides read TGTGCCAGCAGCTTCTGGGAGTCCCTCGGCTACACCTTC. It encodes CASSFWESLGYTF.

The J gene is TRBJ1-5, the V gene TRBV4-1; a possible D gene is TRBD1 (6 bases). The CDR3 length is 17 residues. The germline gives CDR1 MGHRA, CDR2 YSYEKL. Trimming stripped 0 bases from V and 0 bases from J, with 12 bases between. This chain's CDR3 is CASSQEVGGYSNQPQHF. The CDR3 nucleotides are TGCGCCAGCAGCCAAGAAGTTGGGGGCTATAGCAATCAGCCCCAGCATTTT.

The V and J genes are TRBV25-1 and TRBJ2-5, with TRBD2 identical over 8 bases. After removal of 4 bases from V and 4 bases from J, the junction contained 8 bases not matched to a gene. The V gene's germline CDR1 is MGHDK and CDR2 SYGVNS. The CDR3 is 15 residues long. In nucleotides, the CDR3 is TGTGCCAGCAGTGTTAACGGGGGGGCAGCAGAGACCCAGTACTTC. This codes for CASSVNGGAAETQYF.

The chain employs TRBV7-2 and TRBJ2-5; TRBD2 matches at 14 bases. Losses at the gene ends were 5 bases for V and 7 bases for J; bases not matched to a gene: 6. Germline V lookup: CDR1 SGHTA, CDR2 FQGNSA. The CDR3 loop spans 15 amino acids. CDR3 amino acids: CASSPTGTSGGTQYF. CDR3 in DNA: TGTGCCAGCAGCCCGACCGGGACTAGCGGGGGGACCCAGTACTTC.

The chain recombines TRBV7-6 with TRBJ1-4; TRBD1 agrees at 7 bases. CDR1 is SGHVS and CDR2 is FNYEAQ in the germline V gene. The junction had 3 bases not matched to a gene; V was cut back by 5 bases and J by 0 bases. This CDR3 comprises 15 residues. CDR3 loop: CASSRDRATNEKLFF. The CDR3 DNA sequence: TGTGCCAGCAGCAGAGACAGGGCAACTAATGAAAAACTGTTTTTT.

This clone was seen more than once but under ten times. The rearrangement joins TRBV7-9 to TRBJ2-3; 8 nucleotides agree with TRBD2. V lost 6 bases and J lost 13; bases outside the gene matches: 15. CDR1 and CDR2 (germline): SEHNR, FQNEAQ (reference sequence). The CDR3 totals 14 residues. The CDR3 protein is CASRFTSGTAGEYF. The CDR3 bases are TGTGCCAGCAGATTTACTAGCGGCACCGCGGGGGAGTATTTT.

The chain combines TRBV19 with TRBJ1-2; D unresolved. Germline V gene lookup returns CDR1 LNHDA and CDR2 SQIVND (reference sequence). The CDR3 consists of 15 residues. The germline V and J ends were trimmed by 7 bases and 1 base, with 16 bases remaining between them. CDR3: CASMTGLGLNYGYTF. In DNA form, the CDR3 reads TGTGCCAGTATGACCGGATTAGGGCTTAACTATGGCTACACCTTC.

The chain carries TRBV18 and TRBJ1-1; no reliable D call. CDR1 is KGHSH and CDR2 is LQKENI in the germline V gene. V lost 9 bases, J lost 1 base, and 12 bases lay in between. This CDR3 is built from 13 residues. CDR3 DNA: TGTGCCAGTCGCGGCAAATCGAACACTGAAGCTTTCTTT. Its protein product is CASRGKSNTEAFF.

CDR3 DNA sequence: TGTGCCAGCACCCCGGGGAGAAACTCCTACGAGCAGTACTTC. Protein: CASTPGRNSYEQYF. The chain uses TRBV11-2 and TRBJ2-7; tentatively, D is TRBD2 (5 bases). Trimming pared 7 bases from V and 0 bases from J, leaving 13 bases between. Germline values: CDR1 SGHAT, CDR2 FQNNGV. This CDR3 comprises 14 residues.

This chain joins TRBV5-5 and TRBJ1-3, with 7 bases that match TRBD1. This CDR3 comprises 17 residues. V lost 5 bases and J lost 0; bases outside the gene matches: 11. Germline assignment: CDR1 SGHKS and CDR2 YYEKEE (reference sequence). As DNA, the CDR3 is TGTGCCAGCAGTTCCGGACAGGCGATACTCTCTGGAAACACCATATATTTT. Encoded protein: CASSSGQAILSGNTIYF.

This sequence joins TRBV9 and TRBJ2-5; a possible D gene is TRBD2 (6 bases). This CDR3 has 14 residues. Germline loops: CDR1 SGDLS, CDR2 YYNGEE. Trimming left V 2 bases short and J 5 bases short, with 13 bases between. The CDR3 DNA reads TGTGCCAGCAGCGTCGACCAGGAGGGGGAGACCCAGTACTTC. Translating gives CASSVDQEGETQYF.

This chain connects TRBV2 to TRBJ2-1, with D unclear. This CDR3 contains 13 residues. Per the germline V gene, CDR1 is SNHLY and CDR2 is FYNNEI. Trimming took off 2 bases at V and 8 bases at J, with 10 bases between the two ends. The CDR3 DNA reads as TGTGCCAGCAGTGAAAAGGGTTGGGATGAGCAGTTCTTC. Protein: CASSEKGWDEQFF.

This clone occurred a few times. The CDR3 region is CSGRLGNYGYTF. CDR3 DNA sequence: TGCAGCGGCCGACTGGGAAACTATGGCTACACCTTC. The gene calls are TRBV29-1 and TRBJ1-2; D call uncertain. Germline CDR1 reads SQVTM; CDR2 reads ANQGSEA. Trimming shortened V by 7 bases and J by 2 bases, and 11 bases separated the two germline ends. The CDR3 covers 12 residues.

This clone was detected once. This chain links TRBV11-2 with TRBJ1-1; D is perhaps TRBD1 (5 bases). The CDR3 has 14 residues. Germline CDR1 and CDR2: SGHAT and FQNNGV. V shed 9 bases and J shed 1 base, with 15 bases lying between them. The CDR3 loop is CASKIAGGNTEAFF. For the CDR3, the DNA is TGTGCCAGTAAGATTGCGGGGGGGAACACTGAAGCTTTCTTT.

This clone was observed a single time. V and J are TRBV18 and TRBJ1-5; no definite D call. Germline values: CDR1 KGHSH, CDR2 LQKENI. Trimming cost V 1 base and J 5 bases, with 6 bases left between them. This CDR3 has 13 residues. Here the CDR3 DNA reads TGTGCCAGCTCACCACGGACCGATCAGCCCCAGCATTTT. Translating it yields CASSPRTDQPQHF.

The rearrangement links TRBV7-3 to TRBJ2-3; 14 bases map to TRBD2. CDR3 size: 18 residues. Germline V lookup: CDR1 SGHTA, CDR2 FQGTGA. The V gene end was trimmed by 4 bases and the J gene end by 4 bases; junction bases not matched to a gene: 10. CDR3: CASSSIPGTSGGADTQYF. In DNA, the CDR3 is TGTGCCAGCAGCTCGATACCCGGGACTAGCGGGGGTGCAGATACGCAGTATTTT.

This chain connects TRBV7-2 to TRBJ1-3, with TRBD1 identical over 7 bases. Germline-derived CDR1 and CDR2 are SGHTA and FQGNSA. This CDR3 is built from 17 residues. Germline trimming cut 5 bases from V and 3 bases from J; bases unmatched to any gene: 13. The CDR3 is CASSTRGGQLGGNTIYF. CDR3 nucleotides: TGTGCCAGCAGCACTAGGGGGGGACAGTTGGGTGGAAACACCATATATTTT.